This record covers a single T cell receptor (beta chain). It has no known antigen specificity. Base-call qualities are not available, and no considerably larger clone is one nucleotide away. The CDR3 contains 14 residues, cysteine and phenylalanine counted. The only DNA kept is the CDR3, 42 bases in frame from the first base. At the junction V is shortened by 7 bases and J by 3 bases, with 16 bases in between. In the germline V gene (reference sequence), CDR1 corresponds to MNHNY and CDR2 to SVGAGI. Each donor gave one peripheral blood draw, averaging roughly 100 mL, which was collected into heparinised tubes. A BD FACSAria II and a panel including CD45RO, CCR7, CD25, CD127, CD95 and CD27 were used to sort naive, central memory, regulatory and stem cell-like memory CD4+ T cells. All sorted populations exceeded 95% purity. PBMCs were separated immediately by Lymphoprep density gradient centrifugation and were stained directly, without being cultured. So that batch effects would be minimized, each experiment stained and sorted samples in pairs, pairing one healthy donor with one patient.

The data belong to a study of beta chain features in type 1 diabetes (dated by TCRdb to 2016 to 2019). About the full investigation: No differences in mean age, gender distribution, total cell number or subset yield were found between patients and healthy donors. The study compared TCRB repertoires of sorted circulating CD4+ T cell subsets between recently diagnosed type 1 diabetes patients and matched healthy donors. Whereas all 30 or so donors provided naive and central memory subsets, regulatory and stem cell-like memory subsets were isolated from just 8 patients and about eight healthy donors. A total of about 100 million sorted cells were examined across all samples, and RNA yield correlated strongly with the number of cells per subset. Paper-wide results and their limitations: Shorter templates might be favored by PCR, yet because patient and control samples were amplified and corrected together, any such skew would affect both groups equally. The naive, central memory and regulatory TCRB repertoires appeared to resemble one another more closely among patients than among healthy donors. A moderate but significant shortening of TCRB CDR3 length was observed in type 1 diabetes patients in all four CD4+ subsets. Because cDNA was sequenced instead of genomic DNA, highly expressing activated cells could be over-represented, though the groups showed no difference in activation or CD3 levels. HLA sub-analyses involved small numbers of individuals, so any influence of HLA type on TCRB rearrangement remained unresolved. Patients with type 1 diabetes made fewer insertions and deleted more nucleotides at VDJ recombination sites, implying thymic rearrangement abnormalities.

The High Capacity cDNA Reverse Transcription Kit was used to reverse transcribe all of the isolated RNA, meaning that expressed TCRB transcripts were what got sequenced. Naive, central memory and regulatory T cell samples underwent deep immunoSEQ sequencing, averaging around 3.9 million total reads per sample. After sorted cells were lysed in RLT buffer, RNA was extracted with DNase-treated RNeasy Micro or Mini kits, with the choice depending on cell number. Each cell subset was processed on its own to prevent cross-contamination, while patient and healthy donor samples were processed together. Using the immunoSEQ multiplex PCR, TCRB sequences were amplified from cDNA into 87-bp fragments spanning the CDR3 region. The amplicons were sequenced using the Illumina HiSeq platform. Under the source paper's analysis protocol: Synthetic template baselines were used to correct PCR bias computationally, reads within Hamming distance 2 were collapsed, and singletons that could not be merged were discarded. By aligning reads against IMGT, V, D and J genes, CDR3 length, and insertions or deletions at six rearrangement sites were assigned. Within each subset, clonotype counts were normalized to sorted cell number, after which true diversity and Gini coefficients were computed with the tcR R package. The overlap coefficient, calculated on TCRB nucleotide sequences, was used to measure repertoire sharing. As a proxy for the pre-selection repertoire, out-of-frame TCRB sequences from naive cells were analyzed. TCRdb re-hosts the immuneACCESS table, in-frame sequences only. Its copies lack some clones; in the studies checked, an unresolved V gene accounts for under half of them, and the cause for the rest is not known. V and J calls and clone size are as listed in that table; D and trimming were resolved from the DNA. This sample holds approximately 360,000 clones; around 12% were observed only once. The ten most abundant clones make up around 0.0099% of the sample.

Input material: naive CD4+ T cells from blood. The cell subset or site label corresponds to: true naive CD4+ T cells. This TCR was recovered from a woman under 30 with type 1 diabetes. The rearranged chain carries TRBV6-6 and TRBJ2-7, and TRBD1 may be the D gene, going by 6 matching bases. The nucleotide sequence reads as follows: TGTGCCAGCACGTCAGGGGAAGTTAGCTACGAGCAGTACTTC. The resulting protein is CASTSGEVSYEQYF.